This T cell receptor (beta chain) was sequenced during a study of blood T cell repertoires in COVID-19. The wider study: Material from acute and convalescent COVID-19 was sourced from the United States, Italy and Spain. Nucleic acid was either cDNA or gDNA, and it came from T cells, B-cell-depleted T cells, or PBMCs.

With 5 bases clipped from V and 10 bases from J, the junction kept 5 bases outside the gene matches. CDR1 is KGHSH and CDR2 is LQKENI in the germline V gene. The CDR3 runs 14 residues. Some clones are missing from TCRdb's copy, which holds only in-frame ones; the method was immunoSEQ multiplex PCR. The table shows 150,000 to 200,000 clones, with approximately 79% occurring only once. The chain combines TRBV18 with TRBJ1-6; 10 positions match TRBD1. The sample was peripheral blood. This receptor was identified in a man aged 60 to 69 with active or convalescent COVID-19. For the CDR3, the DNA is TGTGCCAGCTCATCTGACAGGGGGCGGTCACCCCTCCACTTT. It specifies CASSSDRGRSPLHF.